Listed below are T cell receptor beta chains from one sample, sequenced in a study of CXCR3-negative and CXCR3-positive naive CD8 T cells. Reprocessing the 5' RACE reads, TCRdb reports a single entry for every CDR3 protein and omits DNA. The sample table sets out about 3,100 distinct CDR3 sequences. The sample comprised naive CXCR3+ CD8+ T cells from blood. These receptors originate from a human donor in good health. Some clones in this sample may be carry-over from other donors' samples. Each CDR3 is given with its conserved first and last residue. Clone size is stated in some rows and not others, as once, few, many or a class when expanded.

j_call clone_size v_call cdr3_aa
TRBJ2-1 NA TRBV29-1 CSVPLAGGPGNEQFF
TRBJ1-6 medium-sized TRBV19 CASSITGGDEPLHF
TRBJ2-3 medium-sized TRBV29-1 CSVDRTGVVTDTQYF
TRBJ2-7 medium-sized TRBV29-1 CSVELFGTGIYEQYF
TRBJ2-3 medium-sized TRBV6-4 CASNEGPLADTQYF
TRBJ1-1 medium-sized TRBV6-6 CASSRDTEAFF
TRBJ2-2 NA TRBV5-4 CASSLEGQPTGELFF
TRBJ2-3 NA TRBV2 CASSYPAGGYTQYF
TRBJ2-1 NA TRBV6-5 CASSYRATPMNEQFF
TRBJ2-4 medium-sized TRBV29-1 CSVGQGGIQYF
TRBJ2-1 medium-sized TRBV21-1 CASRRGTSGRGIDEQFF
TRBJ2-7 medium-sized TRBV30 CAWSVTAYEQYF
TRBJ2-2 NA TRBV3-1 CASTLPGRPRELFF
TRBJ2-1 medium-sized TRBV29-1 CSVDGLRVNEQFF
TRBJ1-1 medium-sized TRBV29-1 CSVGGQLNTEAFF
TRBJ2-2 NA TRBV9 CASSVDITGELFF
TRBJ1-5 medium-sized TRBV5-1 CASSLGTGMSNQPQHF
TRBJ2-2 medium-sized TRBV7-8 CASSGSGLVLTGELFF
TRBJ1-1 medium-sized TRBV5-1 CASSLYAEGTEAFF
TRBJ2-7 NA TRBV6-2/TRBV6-3 CASSSFGGTDSYEQYF
TRBJ2-5 NA TRBV9 CASSGQAAGQETQYF
TRBJ1-5 NA TRBV20-1 CSARESDTGLQPQHF
TRBJ1-1 NA TRBV4-2 CASSQAVNTEAFF
TRBJ2-5 NA TRBV6-5 CASSYSGTSGETQYF
TRBJ2-7 medium-sized TRBV29-1 CSVEGTENYEQYF
TRBJ1-1 NA TRBV7-8 CASSSPGFRPEAFF
TRBJ1-2 NA TRBV19 CASSPPSGILGYGYTF
TRBJ2-3 large TRBV12-3/TRBV12-4 CASSFHLGRQTTPSTDTQYF
TRBJ2-1 NA TRBV6-2/TRBV6-3 CASSQAGARGEQFF
TRBJ1-5 medium-sized TRBV29-1 CSVGQGNQPQHF
TRBJ2-1 medium-sized TRBV6-6 CASLLTQWTSGGSRSSYNEQFF
TRBJ2-1 medium-sized TRBV12-3/TRBV12-4 CASTGLAVSYNEQFF
TRBJ2-7 medium-sized TRBV5-4 CASSLQGLGYEQYF
TRBJ2-3 NA TRBV7-9 CASSLSTDTQYF
TRBJ2-1 NA TRBV19 CASSILAGGRAPQFF
TRBJ2-1 medium-sized TRBV12-3/TRBV12-4 CASSLEGWDDEQFF
TRBJ2-1 medium-sized TRBV29-1 CSVAGQGADNEQFF
TRBJ2-5 NA TRBV29-1 CSVPLLFGTQYF
TRBJ2-5 medium-sized TRBV29-1 CSGLANQETQYF
TRBJ2-7 NA TRBV3-1 CASSHAAGAYEQYF